Below, 21 T cell receptor beta chains from the same sample are listed, as sequenced in a study of blood T cell repertoires in COVID-19. Only in-frame clones appear in the TCRdb table, and some are missing; sequencing was by immunoSEQ multiplex PCR. The repertoire has more than 250,000 clones, about 86% of them found once; the top ten carry about 1.2%. Sequencing was carried out using peripheral blood. The receptors here all came from a woman between 50 and 59 years old with acute or convalescent COVID-19.

The count of this clone is one. V and J are TRBV6-5 and TRBJ1-1, with TRBD1 matching over 8 bases. The CDR3 is 15 amino acids. The V and J ends lost 6 bases and 1 base, in that order; junction bases with no gene match: 7. The germline V gene encodes CDR1 MNHEY and CDR2 SVGAGI. Written as DNA, the CDR3 is TGTGCCAGCAGACCGGCGACAGGGGAGAACACTGAAGCTTTCTTT. Translating gives CASRPATGENTEAFF.

J is TRBJ1-1 and V is TRBV19; possible D gene TRBD1, 5 bases. Germline V gene data show CDR1 as LNHDA and CDR2 as SQIVND (reference sequence). This CDR3 is 13 amino acids long. With 5 bases removed from V and 2 bases from J, the gap between germline ends came to 9 bases. The DNA for the CDR3 is TGTGCCAGTAGTCGACAGATTAACACTGAAGCTTTCTTT. This encodes CASSRQINTEAFF.

This clone appeared once. DNA for the CDR3: TGTGCCAGCAGTTACTCCGTGGCGGATCTAGGCTACACCTTC. It is translated as CASSYSVADLGYTF. The chain recombines TRBV6-5 with TRBJ1-2; the D is unclear. The germline V gene encodes CDR1 MNHEY and CDR2 SVGAGI. CDR3 size: 14 residues. The V end was cut by 0 bases, the J end by 8 bases, with 13 bases between.

This clone occurred once. For the CDR3, the DNA is TGTGCCAGCAGCTTACAACAGGGTGGTGAAGCTTTCTTT. Its protein product is CASSLQQGGEAFF. The chain recombines TRBV5-6 with TRBJ1-1; D might be TRBD1 (6 bases). The CDR3 runs 13 residues. Germline CDR1 reads SGHDT; CDR2 reads YYEEEE. The ends were cut back, 2 bases at V and 7 bases at J, with 12 bases in the middle.

The genes are TRBV25-1 and TRBJ2-3, with D perhaps TRBD1 (6 bases). CDR1 and CDR2 (germline): MGHDK, SYGVNS. The germline V and J ends were trimmed by 3 bases and 7 bases, with 11 bases remaining between them. The CDR3 is made up of 13 amino acids. Here the CDR3 DNA reads TGTGCCAGCAGTGAGAGTGGGGGCTATACGCAGTATTTT. The encoded protein is CASSESGGYTQYF.

This chain uses TRBV24-1 with TRBJ2-3; D gene ambiguous. Germline V CDR1 and CDR2: KGHDR, SFDVKD. The CDR3 runs to 14 residues. The V end was cut by 3 bases, the J end by 2 bases, with 8 bases between. The CDR3 sequence is CATSDPVSTDTQYF. The CDR3 nucleotides are TGTGCCACCAGTGATCCGGTGTCCACAGATACGCAGTATTTT.

J is TRBJ1-2 and V is TRBV27; 7 bases are shared with TRBD1. Germline CDR1 and CDR2: MNHEY and SMNVEV (reference sequence). The CDR3 has 14 amino acids. Germline trimming cut 3 bases from V and 8 bases from J; bases unmatched to any gene: 9. The CDR3 sequence is CASSFSDRLGGYTF. Written as DNA, the CDR3 is TGTGCCAGCAGTTTTTCGGACAGGCTTGGAGGCTACACCTTC.

The V call is TRBV2, the J call TRBJ2-1; 7 nucleotides line up with TRBD1. The J segment lost 9 bases and the V segment lost 5 bases, leaving 7 bases of the junction unmatched. Germline V gene lookup returns CDR1 SNHLY and CDR2 FYNNEI. The CDR3 totals 13 residues. CDR3 residues: CASSLGTASEQFF. Written as DNA, the CDR3 is TGTGCCAGCAGTCTTGGGACAGCCAGTGAGCAGTTCTTC.

The V and J genes are TRBV3-1 (or the pseudogene TRBV3-2) and TRBJ2-1; 7 nucleotides line up with TRBD1. Trimming removed 2 bases from V and 4 bases from J; junction bases left unmatched: 5. The CDR3 length is 15 residues. Germline assignment: CDR1 LGHDT and CDR2 YNNKEL (reference sequence). As DNA, the CDR3 is TGTGCCAGCAGCCAAACGGGACAGTCATACAATGAGCAGTTCTTC. Translating gives CASSQTGQSYNEQFF.

CDR3 coding DNA: TGTGCCAGCAGTGAAATCAGGGGCGATCAGCCCCAGCATTTT. Protein sequence: CASSEIRGDQPQHF. This chain links TRBV2 with TRBJ1-5; D is possibly TRBD1 (6 bases). The V gene's germline CDR1 is SNHLY and CDR2 FYNNEI. There are 14 residues in the CDR3. V shed 2 bases and J shed 5 bases, with 10 bases lying between them.

This clone was counted only a few times. This sequence joins TRBV6-6 and TRBJ1-5; 12 bases map to TRBD1. V shed 6 bases, J shed 2 bases, and the junction held 20 bases outside the gene matches. From germline, CDR1 is MNHNY and CDR2 SVGAGI (reference sequence). The CDR3 covers 21 residues. The DNA for the CDR3 is TGTGCCAGCAGCACAAGTCTCCGGGACAGGGGGCGGGAGGTAGGCAATCAGCCCCAGCATTTT. As protein: CASSTSLRDRGREVGNQPQHF.

This clone was detected a few times. The V gene is TRBV5-4, the J gene TRBJ1-1; the match to TRBD1 covers 7 bases. Per germline, CDR1 SGHNT and CDR2 YYREEE (reference sequence). J gave up 3 bases and V 4 bases, and 9 bases lay outside the gene matches. The CDR3 totals 15 residues. CDR3 loop: CASSGGTDPYTEAFF. In DNA form, the CDR3 reads TGTGCCAGCAGCGGCGGGACAGACCCTTACACTGAAGCTTTCTTT.

This chain uses TRBV15 with TRBJ2-2, with D uncertain. Germline V CDR1 and CDR2: LNHNV, YYDKDF (reference sequence). The CDR3 contains 14 residues. Trimming took 0 bases from V and 7 from J, leaving 9 bases between them. The CDR3 loop is CATSRDNGYGELFF. As DNA, the CDR3 is TGTGCCACCAGCAGAGATAACGGGTACGGGGAGCTGTTTTTT.

This clone was recorded a few times. The V and J genes are TRBV7-7 and TRBJ2-2, with 9 bases lining up with TRBD1. The CDR3 extends over 15 amino acids. V gave up 4 bases and J gave up 4 bases; unmatched junction bases: 4. The germline gives CDR1 SSHAT, CDR2 FNYEAQ (reference sequence). The CDR3 loop reads CASSSGQGGTGELFF. CDR3 sequence (DNA): TGTGCCAGCAGCTCGGGACAGGGAGGCACCGGGGAGCTGTTTTTT.

V is TRBV7-2 and J is TRBJ1-4, with a possible D match to TRBD1 (5 bases). From germline, CDR1 is SGHTA and CDR2 FQGNSA. This CDR3 is 13 amino acids long. Trimming removed 5 bases at V and 10 bases at J, with 14 bases between. CDR3 residues: CASSLGEPAKLFF. In DNA, the CDR3 is TGTGCCAGCAGCCTAGGGGAGCCGGCAAAACTGTTTTTT.

The gene calls are TRBV6-1 and TRBJ1-1, with D perhaps TRBD1 (5 bases). V lost 0 bases, J lost 4 bases, and 21 bases lay in between. Germline V lookup: CDR1 MNHNS, CDR2 SASEGT. The CDR3 contains 18 residues. The CDR3 sequence is CASSEAKNGPRGGTEAFF. The CDR3 region has the DNA TGTGCCAGCAGTGAAGCTAAGAACGGACCAAGGGGTGGCACTGAAGCTTTCTTT.

The rearrangement joins TRBV19 to TRBJ1-5; D not resolved. The CDR3 sequence is 15 residues long. Germline values: CDR1 LNHDA, CDR2 SQIVND (reference sequence). The V and J ends lost 1 base and 0 bases respectively, with 7 bases between them. Written as DNA, the CDR3 is TGTGCCAGTAGTATAGGGCCATATAGCAATCAGCCCCAGCATTTT. It yields the protein CASSIGPYSNQPQHF.

The chain recombines TRBV29-1 with TRBJ2-3, with D perhaps matching TRBD1 (6 bases). This CDR3 is 15 amino acids long. V gave up 1 base and J gave up 3 bases, with 14 bases separating them. The germline V gene has CDR1 SQVTM and CDR2 ANQGSEA. CDR3 DNA sequence: TGCAGCGTTGAAGGGGGACCAGGGGTGACAGATACGCAGTATTTT. Protein sequence: CSVEGGPGVTDTQYF.

V gene TRBV6-5 combines with J gene TRBJ2-1, with TRBD2 matching 8 bases. The CDR3 loop spans 13 amino acids. With V trimmed by 5 bases and J by 15 bases, 12 bases remained unmatched. Germline assignment: CDR1 MNHEY and CDR2 SVGAGI. The DNA of the CDR3 is TGTGCCAGCAGTCTCGGGACTAGTGGGGGCGCGTTCTTC. Protein product: CASSLGTSGGAFF.

This clone was detected once. The chain joins TRBV19 to TRBJ2-3; possible D gene TRBD2, 6 bases. Germline V gene sequence: CDR1 LNHDA, CDR2 SQIVND (reference sequence). With 8 bases removed from V and 0 bases from J, the gap between germline ends came to 9 bases. The CDR3 loop spans 13 amino acids. The CDR3 loop reads CASGTFSTDTQYF. In DNA form, the CDR3 reads TGTGCCAGTGGGACTTTCAGCACAGATACGCAGTATTTT.

The V call is TRBV2, the J call TRBJ1-2, with TRBD1 identical over 8 bases. Germline V gives CDR1 SNHLY, CDR2 FYNNEI. Trimming cost V 3 bases and J 11 bases; bases outside gene matches: 11. The CDR3 loop spans 14 amino acids. CDR3 DNA: TGTGCCAGCAGTGACGACAGGGGAATCAAGGGTTACACCTTC. It codes for CASSDDRGIKGYTF.